The 27 T cell receptor beta chains in this list originate from one sample, sequenced in a study of CD8 T cells in ankylosing spondylitis. TCRdb recomputed calls from the 5' RACE reads with MiXCR, one row per CDR3 protein. The sample holds about 110,000 distinct CDR3 sequences, nearly 25% seen once. Sequenced sample: synovial fluid, either unsorted or a sorted T cell fraction (not recorded which). Receptors originate from a male donor with ankylosing spondylitis.

V is TRBV6-4 and J is TRBJ1-1; D unclear. The germline V and J ends were trimmed by 9 bases and 10 bases, with 18 bases remaining between them. Germline V gene sequence: CDR1 MRHNA, CDR2 SNTAGT. This CDR3 region has 12 residues. CDR3 sequence: CASTRPSVRAFF. CDR3 in DNA: TGTGCCAGTACCAGACCCTCGGTCCGAGCTTTCTTT.

This clonotype was recorded a few times. The rearrangement links TRBV20-1 to TRBJ1-2; unclear D gene. Trimming took off 3 bases at V and 3 bases at J, with 8 bases between the two ends. Germline V CDR1 and CDR2: DFQATT, SNEGSKA (reference sequence). The CDR3 consists of 12 residues. The CDR3: CSASPADYGYTF. The DNA of the CDR3 is TGCAGTGCTAGCCCAGCTGACTATGGCTACACCTTC.

The V call is TRBV20-1, the J call TRBJ2-2, with D perhaps matching TRBD2 (5 bases). Germline CDR1 is DFQATT and CDR2 is SNEGSKA (reference sequence). V was trimmed by 0 bases and J by 6 bases, leaving 14 bases between them. The CDR3 consists of 15 residues. In DNA form, the CDR3 reads TGCAGTGCTAGAGATGGTGGACTGGCCCCCGGGGAGCTGTTTTTT. This encodes CSARDGGLAPGELFF.

The J gene is TRBJ2-6, the V gene TRBV18; D is possibly TRBD2 (6 bases). The CDR3 consists of 18 residues. Germline V gene sequence: CDR1 KGHSH, CDR2 LQKENI. Trimming cost V 2 bases and J 0 bases, with 14 bases left between them. Written as DNA, the CDR3 is TGTGCCAGCTCACCAGGGCAGGGAGGATACTCTGGGGCCAACGTCCTGACTTTC. It codes for CASSPGQGGYSGANVLTF.

The rearrangement uses TRBV6-1 and TRBJ1-2; D gene ambiguous. The CDR3 runs to 15 residues. CDR1 is MNHNS and CDR2 is SASEGT in the germline V gene. Trimming pared 1 base from V and 4 bases from J, leaving 13 bases between. The CDR3 region is CASSEGAGAPYGYTF. The CDR3 bases are TGTGCCAGCAGTGAAGGAGCAGGCGCACCCTATGGCTACACCTTC.

This clonotype appeared a single time. For the CDR3, the DNA is TGTGCCTGGAGACCACGGAGGGGAGAGGAGACCCAGTACTTC. It encodes CAWRPRRGEETQYF. This chain connects TRBV30 to TRBJ2-5; TRBD2 might be the D (6 bases). Trimming took off 3 bases at V and 5 bases at J, with 16 bases between the two ends. Germline CDR1 and CDR2: GTSNPN and SVGIG (reference sequence). The CDR3 totals 14 residues.

The chain employs TRBV7-2 and TRBJ2-1; TRBD1 matches at 7 bases. The V segment lost 5 bases and the J segment 1 base; nucleotides outside the gene matches: 5. Germline CDR1 reads SGHTA; CDR2 reads FQGNSA. The CDR3 consists of 15 residues. This chain's CDR3 is CASSPRQGSYNEQFF. In nucleotides, the CDR3 is TGTGCCAGCAGCCCCCGACAGGGATCCTACAATGAGCAGTTCTTC.

This rearrangement joins TRBV6-1 to TRBJ2-1, with 9 bases matching TRBD1. Germline CDR1 and CDR2: MNHNS and SASEGT. V lost 5 bases, J lost 8 bases, and 7 bases stayed unmatched. This CDR3 comprises 14 residues. CDR3 sequence (DNA): TGTGCCAGCAGTCCCAACAGGGGGCGGGATGAGCAGTTCTTC. This encodes CASSPNRGRDEQFF.

In its sample, this clonotype was seen many times. This chain joins TRBV20-1 and TRBJ1-5; the match to TRBD1 covers 9 bases. Germline V gene lookup returns CDR1 DFQATT and CDR2 SNEGSKA (reference sequence). The V gene end was trimmed by 0 bases and the J gene end by 7 bases; junction bases not matched to a gene: 4. The CDR3 covers 14 residues. For the CDR3, the DNA is TGCAGTGCTAGAGATCAGGGACAGGGCCAGCCCCAGCATTTT. This gives the protein CSARDQGQGQPQHF.

This chain links TRBV18 with TRBJ2-2; possible D gene TRBD1, 6 bases. Trimming removed 1 base from V and 0 bases from J, with 12 bases in between. The germline V gene has CDR1 KGHSH and CDR2 LQKENI. The CDR3 has 17 amino acids. The CDR3 protein is CASSPQIQGANTGELFF. The CDR3 nucleotides are TGTGCCAGCTCACCACAGATACAGGGCGCGAACACCGGGGAGCTGTTTTTT.

This clonotype was seen more than once but under ten times. The chain is built from TRBV10-2 and TRBJ2-3; TRBD1 matches 8 bases. In germline, CDR1 is WSHSY, CDR2 SAAADI. The CDR3 is made up of 14 amino acids. V trimming: 6 bases; J trimming: 3 bases; junction bases outside the gene matches: 5. CDR3 in DNA: TGCGCCAGCAGGAAAGGACAGGGAACAGATACGCAGTATTTT. It translates to CASRKGQGTDTQYF.

The chain joins TRBV11-1 to TRBJ2-1; possible D gene TRBD2, 5 bases. Germline V lookup: CDR1 SGHAT, CDR2 FQDESV (reference sequence). CDR3 size: 13 residues. With 4 bases removed from V and 9 bases from J, the gap between germline ends came to 13 bases. The CDR3 sequence: CASSSPTSGEQFF. DNA of the CDR3: TGTGCCAGCAGCTCGCCAACCAGCGGTGAGCAGTTCTTC. The whole variable domain, remainder taken from reference TRBV11-1 and TRBJ2-1, is EAEVAQSPRYKITEKSQAVAFWCDPISGHATLYWYRQILGQGPELLVQFQDESVVDDSQLPKDRFSAERLKGVDSTLKIQPAELGDSAMYLCASSSPTSGEQFFGPGTRLTVL.

This clonotype was seen once. The chain employs TRBV5-4 and TRBJ2-7; D could derive from TRBD1 or TRBD2 (5 bases each). This CDR3 comprises 16 residues. The germline V and J ends were trimmed by 3 bases and 0 bases, with 16 bases remaining between them. Looked up from germline, CDR1 is SGHNT and CDR2 is YYREEE (reference sequence). In DNA, the CDR3 is TGTGCCAGCAGCTGGGGGTCGACCGAAAGCTCCTACGAGCAGTACTTC. As protein: CASSWGSTESSYEQYF.

This chain connects TRBV2 to TRBJ2-7, with D perhaps TRBD2 (5 bases). The CDR3 contains 13 residues. V lost 3 bases to trimming and J lost 1 base, with 7 bases between them. Germline CDR1 and CDR2: SNHLY and FYNNEI. CDR3 in DNA: TGTGCCAGCAGTGACAGACTATCCTACGAGCAGTACGTC. Its protein is CASSDRLSYEQYV.

The chain recombines TRBV7-2 with TRBJ1-5; D unresolved. Germline CDR1 is SGHTA and CDR2 is FQGNSA. The ends were cut back, 2 bases at V and 3 bases at J, with 8 bases in the middle. The CDR3 is made up of 14 amino acids. The CDR3 loop is CASSLSGYNQPQHF. The CDR3 DNA follows: TGTGCCAGCAGCTTATCGGGGTACAATCAGCCCCAGCATTTT.

This clonotype occurred many times. The CDR3 DNA follows: TGCAGCCCCTCGGAGCCCATAACCGGGGAGCTGTTTTTT. It codes for CSPSEPITGELFF. The V gene is TRBV20-1, the J gene TRBJ2-2, with D uncertain. The CDR3 sequence is 13 residues long. The V gene's germline CDR1 is DFQATT and CDR2 SNEGSKA (reference sequence).

This clonotype was observed a few times. This chain joins TRBV10-3 and TRBJ2-3, with 9 nucleotides matching TRBD2. V shed 0 bases, J shed 3 bases, and the junction held 10 bases outside the gene matches. In germline, CDR1 is ENHRY, CDR2 SYGVKD. The CDR3 is made up of 18 amino acids. In nucleotides, the CDR3 is TGTGCCATCAGTGAGTCGATGGTAGCGGGAGCCTCAACAGATACGCAGTATTTT. Translating it yields CAISESMVAGASTDTQYF.

The chain combines TRBV7-8 with TRBJ2-7; 12 bases fit TRBD2. The CDR3 runs to 14 residues. The V gene's germline CDR1 is SGHVS and CDR2 FQNEAQ. The junction had 3 bases not matched to a gene; V was cut back by 6 bases and J by 3 bases. The CDR3 bases are TGTGCCAGCAGGAGGACTAGCGGGGACTACGAGCAGTACTTC. Its translation: CASRRTSGDYEQYF.

This clonotype was found a few times. In nucleotides, the CDR3 is TGTGCCAGCAGTGGTCGGAGGTCTGCGGATCAGCCCCAGCATTTT. Its protein product is CASSGRRSADQPQHF. The rearrangement uses TRBV6-1 and TRBJ1-5; D uncertain. Per the germline V gene, CDR1 is MNHNS and CDR2 is SASEGT. This CDR3 has 15 amino acids. Trimming pared 4 bases from V and 5 bases from J, leaving 15 bases between.

The gene calls are TRBV11-2 and TRBJ1-3; 7 bases match TRBD1. Per the germline V gene, CDR1 is SGHAT and CDR2 is FQNNGV. This CDR3 has 15 residues. V was clipped by 5 bases and J by 7 bases; unmatched bases: 11. The CDR3 here is CASSPQGQEWNTIYF. CDR3 sequence (DNA): TGTGCCAGCAGCCCCCAAGGACAGGAGTGGAACACCATATATTTT.

The chain uses TRBV5-4 and TRBJ2-1; the D gene could be TRBD1 or TRBD2 (7 bases each). V dropped 4 bases and J dropped 7 bases, with 18 bases sitting between them. This CDR3 has 15 amino acids. The V gene's germline CDR1 is SGHNT and CDR2 YYREEE (reference sequence). The CDR3 sequence is CASSLDRAGGNEQFF. CDR3 nucleotides: TGTGCCAGCAGCCTAGACAGGGCCGGGGGGAATGAGCAGTTCTTC.

This clonotype was observed at least ten times. The rearrangement uses TRBV28 and TRBJ2-1; TRBD2 matches at 10 bases. V gave up 2 bases and J gave up 5 bases; unmatched junction bases: 3. Germline-derived CDR1 and CDR2 are MDHEN and SYDVKM. The CDR3 covers 15 residues. CDR3 in amino acids: CASSLIAGGNNEQFF. The CDR3 region has the DNA TGTGCCAGCAGTTTAATAGCGGGAGGTAACAATGAGCAGTTCTTC.

The rearrangement joins TRBV29-1 to TRBJ1-2; TRBD1 is a possible D gene (6 bases). V lost 7 bases to trimming and J lost 6 bases, with 15 bases between them. CDR3 length equals 12 residues. Germline V gives CDR1 SQVTM, CDR2 ANQGSEA. CDR3 sequence reads: CSARRGAHGYTF. The CDR3 nucleotides are TGCAGCGCAAGAAGGGGGGCGCATGGCTACACCTTC.

V gene TRBV11-3 combines with J gene TRBJ2-3; 10 positions match TRBD2. This CDR3 contains 17 residues. The V gene's germline CDR1 is SGHNT and CDR2 YENEEA. The trim removed 1 base at V and 0 bases at J, leaving 4 bases unmatched. The CDR3 loop is CASSLGTSGESTDTQYF. The DNA for the CDR3 is TGTGCCAGCAGCTTAGGGACTAGCGGAGAAAGCACAGATACGCAGTATTTT.

Ten or more counts support this clonotype. V usage is TRBV20-1 and J usage is TRBJ2-3; D unresolved. The CDR3 sequence is 11 residues long. The ends were cut back, 6 bases at V and 5 bases at J, with 9 bases in the middle. The germline gives CDR1 DFQATT, CDR2 SNEGSKA (reference sequence). CDR3: CSAQQRDTQYF. The DNA for the CDR3 is TGCAGTGCCCAGCAGCGAGATACGCAGTATTTT.

This clonotype was detected only once. The genes are TRBV29-1 and TRBJ2-1; D call uncertain. V lost 3 bases and J 9 bases, leaving 12 bases between the germline ends. The CDR3 covers 12 residues. Germline V gene data show CDR1 as SQVTM and CDR2 as ANQGSEA. The CDR3 spells CSVDRSVGEQFF. The CDR3 DNA reads as TGCAGCGTTGATCGCAGCGTCGGTGAGCAGTTCTTC.

This clonotype was seen a single time. This rearrangement joins TRBV5-6 to TRBJ2-1, with TRBD2 as a possible D gene (5 bases). Germline CDR1 is SGHDT and CDR2 is YYEEEE. This CDR3 region has 17 residues. Trimming shortened V by 0 bases and J by 7 bases, and 20 bases separated the two germline ends. The CDR3 loop is CASSLGFSILVGNEQFF. The CDR3 nucleotides read TGTGCCAGCAGCTTGGGATTTTCTATACTAGTTGGTAATGAGCAGTTCTTC.